Detailed here is one TCR beta chain. The antigen is undetermined. Running of the v3.0 immunoSEQ assay took place at survey level. For every sample, sequencing targeted roughly 40,000-55,000 T-cell genomes. Generated by immunoSEQ multiplex PCR, the TCRdb table keeps only in-frame clones and is missing some. The sample gives 20,000 to 25,000 clones, around 85% of which show up once; roughly 15% is in the top ten. This sample was taken from a study of long-term antiretroviral therapy in people with HIV. Regarding the study as a whole: On ART adherence, viral resistance or therapy changes, no data were available.

CDR3 size: 15 residues. Germline CDR1 and CDR2: MDHEN and SYDVKM. The J segment lost 4 bases and the V segment lost 2 bases, leaving 6 bases of the junction unmatched. Specimens carried about 0.85-10 million cryopreserved PBMC before DNA extraction. The chain has TRBV28 and TRBJ2-7; the match to TRBD1 covers 9 bases. This receptor was identified in a man in his forties or fifties with HIV. The sequences come from unsorted PBMCs, collected 1.2 years after starting antiretroviral therapy. The CDR3 protein is CASSLRGTGSYEQYF. The CDR3 region has the DNA TGTGCCAGCAGTTTAAGGGGGACAGGGTCTTACGAGCAGTACTTC.